Reported below is one T cell receptor beta chain. No cognate antigen has been identified for it. Qualities for individual bases were not recorded, and no much larger clone is one base off. CD8 naive samples were obtained by positive selection for CCR7 among CD45RO-negative cells, yielding a CD45RA+CCR7+ population from which TemRA cells were excluded. Donors were healthy HIV-negative adults with no recently reported acute infections or vaccinations. Every donor was a Caucasian adult living in Nashville, Tennessee, USA. Blood was collected by leukapheresis, and PBMCs were isolated by Ficoll-Histopaque density gradient centrifugation and then cryopreserved in liquid nitrogen vapor phase. Purity and quantity of every magnetically sorted T cell population were checked by analytical flow cytometry. Each sorted fraction had its genomic DNA isolated and then quantified by UV absorbance on a Nanodrop 2000c.

This specimen belongs to a study of shared clonotypes between healthy human individuals (dated by TCRdb to 2018 to 2021). With regard to the full study: The cohort included a few men and a couple of women between 18 and 49 years of age. For each donor, CD4 naive and CD4 memory were each run on three plates, CD8 naive on two plates, and CD8 memory on one plate. To increase sequencing depth and limit assay-specific biases, different laboratories used diverse techniques to prepare libraries and sequence TCR repertoires. Per donor, leukapheresis produced somewhere between about 0.9 and 9.5 billion PBMCs. The study deeply sequenced blood TCR repertoires of about five healthy adults to estimate repertoire size and the extent of clonotype sharing between individuals.

The CDR3 runs 16 residues from the cysteine to the phenylalanine. CDR3 DNA only is kept here, 48 bases in frame from base 1. The CDR1 and CDR2 encoded by the germline V gene (reference sequence) are SEHNR and FQNEAQ. Germline trimming: 4 bases from V, 6 bases from J; junction bases outside gene matches: 10. Using the deep immunoSEQ assay, multiplex PCR amplified TCR CDR3 regions from genomic DNA. For each cell subset, the extracted genomic DNA was distributed evenly across all wells of several immunoSEQ 96-well plates, and each plate served as one replicate. For sorted subsets, each replicate PCR was loaded with about 0.2 ug genomic DNA, equivalent to approximately 27,000 T cell genomes. Purified libraries were measured with a Qubit 3.0 fluorometer, size-checked on a Bioanalyzer 2100, and measured again with the KAPA Library Quantification kit. Each immunoSEQ 96-well plate was sequenced on its own single-read 150-cycle Illumina NextSeq 550 flow cell. The original pipeline was this. Because the immunoSEQ output held only junctional sequences and lacked quality scores, the filtering could not match the filtering applied to full-length reads. Sequences were annotated with PyIR, a Python wrapper for IgBLAST v1.9, using IMGT germline references to assign V/J genes and CDR3. Reads with weak V/J assignments (E-value above 1e-6), missing CDR3, stop codons, out-of-frame junctions, or ambiguous translated residues were removed. V3J clonotypes were defined by identical inferred V gene, J gene, and CDR3 amino acid sequence. Percentage overlap between repertoires was computed as shared unique clonotypes divided by the size of the smaller repertoire. RTK rarefaction, the Chao1 estimator, and Recon v2.1 estimates of unobserved clonotypes were used to assess repertoire richness. Generation probabilities for all TCRbeta clonotypes obtained by the gDNA method from a handful of donors were computed using OLGA. TCRdb took over this immuneACCESS table, retaining in-frame rearrangements with V and J assigned. Such tables are incomplete; in checked studies, under half of the missing clones stem from an unresolved V gene, and the remainder is unexplained. Clone size and the V and J calls come from that table; the DNA yielded D and trimming. The sample includes just over 2,000,000 clones, with about 95% observed a single time. In total, the top ten clones hold approximately 1.2% of the sample.

Broad study findings and their caveats: Because the study included a small number of donors, the genetic and exposure-history diversity represented was limited. When four donors were compared, the shared fraction of clonotypes was roughly 4.8% for naive CD4, around 3.6% for naive CD8, 2% to 2.5% for memory CD4, and roughly 0.4% for memory CD8. Higher generation probabilities were observed for clonotypes shared by all four sorted-subset donors than for non-shared clonotypes. Sampling was restricted to blood, and TCR repertoires in tissue are likely to differ from TCR repertoires in blood. Naive subsets generally had larger estimated clonotype richness than memory subsets. Based on pairwise subsampling, the degree of clonotype sharing among donors was expected to be affected by sequencing depth. Rarefaction of sorted-subset datasets indicated incomplete sequencing despite the large sequencing depth.

The source of this sequence is a man younger than 30 in good health. The chain links TRBV7-9 with TRBJ2-2; 8 nucleotides in the junction match TRBD1. The source material was naive CD8+ T cells sorted from blood. The cell subset or site label, as the study defines it: CD45RA+CCR7+. The CDR3 region has the sequence CASSSTGAYPPGELFF. The sequenced DNA is TGTGCCAGCAGCTCGACAGGGGCTTATCCTCCCGGGGAGCTGTTTTTT.